The source of this T cell receptor beta chain is a study of CD8+ T cells in alopecia areata. Study outcomes and limitations: Significant decreases in scalp clonality and expanded CD8+ clones followed tofacitinib treatment. Many expanded lesional clones persisted during tofacitinib (in both scalp and blood).

This clone appeared a single time. Its antigen remains unidentified. Treatment meaning: oral pan-JAK inhibitor, 5-10 mg twice daily. Extracted RNA was reverse transcribed into cDNA, the sequencing template. The assay was immunoSEQ multiplex PCR, and TCRdb's table has in-frame clones only and misses some. The sample lists approximately 120,000 clones, 61% occurring once. V trimming: 0 bases; J trimming: 7 bases; junction bases outside the gene matches: 7. The V gene's germline CDR1 is SGDLS and CDR2 YYNGEE. The CDR3 extends over 17 amino acids. The sequence was obtained from a human donor with alopecia areata. The rearrangement joins TRBV9 to TRBJ2-1; TRBD2 matches at 13 bases. The sequencing used CD4+ T cells sorted from blood, collected at week 4, from a patient treated with tofacitinib. The CDR3 region is CASSVATSGGAWNEQFF. In DNA form, the CDR3 reads TGTGCCAGCAGCGTAGCTACTAGCGGGGGGGCCTGGAATGAGCAGTTCTTC.